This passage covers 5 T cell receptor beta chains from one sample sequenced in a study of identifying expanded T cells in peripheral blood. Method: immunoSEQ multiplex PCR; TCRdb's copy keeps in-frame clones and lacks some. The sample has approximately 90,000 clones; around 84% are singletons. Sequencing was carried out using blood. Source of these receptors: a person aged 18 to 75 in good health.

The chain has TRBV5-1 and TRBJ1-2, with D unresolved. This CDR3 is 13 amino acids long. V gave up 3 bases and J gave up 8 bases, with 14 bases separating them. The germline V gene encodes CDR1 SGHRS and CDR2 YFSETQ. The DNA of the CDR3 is TGCGCCAGCAGCTGGTCGGGTCCCTTGGGCTACACCTTC. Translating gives CASSWSGPLGYTF.

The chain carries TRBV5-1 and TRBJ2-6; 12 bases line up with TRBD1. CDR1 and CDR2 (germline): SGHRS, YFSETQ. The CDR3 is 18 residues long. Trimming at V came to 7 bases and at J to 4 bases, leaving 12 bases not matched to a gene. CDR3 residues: CASSHAGQGAGGANVLTF. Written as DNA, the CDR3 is TGCGCCAGCTCCCACGCGGGACAGGGGGCCGGAGGGGCCAACGTCCTGACTTTC.

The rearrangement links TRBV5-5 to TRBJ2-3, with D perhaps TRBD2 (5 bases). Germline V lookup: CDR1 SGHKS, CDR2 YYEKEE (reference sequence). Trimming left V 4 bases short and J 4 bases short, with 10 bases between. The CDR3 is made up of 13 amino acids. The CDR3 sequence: CASSLGVPDTQYF. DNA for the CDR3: TGTGCCAGCAGCCTCGGGGTCCCAGATACGCAGTATTTT. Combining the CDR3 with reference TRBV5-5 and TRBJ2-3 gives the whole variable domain DAGVTQSPTHLIKTRGQQVTLRCSPISGHKSVSWYQQVLGQGPQFIFQYYEKEERGRGNFPDRFSARQFPNYSSELNVNALLLGDSALYLCASSLGVPDTQYFGPGTRLTVL.

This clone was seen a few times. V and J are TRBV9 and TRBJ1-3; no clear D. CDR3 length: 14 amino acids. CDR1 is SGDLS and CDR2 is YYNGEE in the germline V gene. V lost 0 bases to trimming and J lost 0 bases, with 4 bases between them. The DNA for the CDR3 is TGTGCCAGCAGCGTAGCTCTCTCTGGAAACACCATATATTTT. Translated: CASSVALSGNTIYF.

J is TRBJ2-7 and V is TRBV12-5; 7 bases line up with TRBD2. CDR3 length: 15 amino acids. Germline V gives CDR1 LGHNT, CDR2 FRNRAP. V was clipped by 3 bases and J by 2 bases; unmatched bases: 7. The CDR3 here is CASGLAGPFAYEQYF. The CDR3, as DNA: TGTGCTAGTGGTTTAGCGGGACCCTTCGCCTACGAGCAGTACTTC.